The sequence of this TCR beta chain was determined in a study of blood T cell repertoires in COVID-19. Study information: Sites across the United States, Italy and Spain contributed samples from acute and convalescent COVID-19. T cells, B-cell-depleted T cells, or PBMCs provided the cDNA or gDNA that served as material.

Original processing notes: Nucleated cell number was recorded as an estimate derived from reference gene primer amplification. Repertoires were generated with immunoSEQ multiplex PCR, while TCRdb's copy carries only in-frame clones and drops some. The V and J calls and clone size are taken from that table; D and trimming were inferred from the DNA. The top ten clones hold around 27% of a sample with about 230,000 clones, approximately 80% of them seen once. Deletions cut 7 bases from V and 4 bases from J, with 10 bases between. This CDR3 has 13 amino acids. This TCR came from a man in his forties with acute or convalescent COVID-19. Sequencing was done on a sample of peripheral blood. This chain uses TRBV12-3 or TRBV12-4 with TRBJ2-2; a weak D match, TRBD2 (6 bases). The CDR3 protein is CASIRDFTGELFF. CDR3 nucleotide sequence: TGTGCCAGCATCCGGGACTTCACCGGGGAGCTGTTTTTT.